The 24 T cell receptor beta chains presented below share a single source sample, sequenced in a study of shared clonotypes between healthy human individuals. Measured with immunoSEQ multiplex PCR; TCRdb has only the in-frame clones, and not every one. The data contain 2,500,000 or so clones, over 85% of them singletons. The sample consisted of naive CD4+ T cells from PBMCs. Subset: CD45RA+ positively selected. These receptors all stem from a man aged 18 to 30 in good health. Some clones in this sample may be carry-over from other donors' samples.

V usage is TRBV7-3 and J usage is TRBJ2-2; TRBD2 matches 8 bases. V dropped 6 bases and J dropped 4; count of bases not matched to a gene: 7. Germline lookup yields CDR1 SGHTA and CDR2 FQGTGA. This CDR3 is 15 amino acids long. The CDR3 DNA sequence: TGTGCCAGCAGAAAGGGACTAGAGGGCACCGGGGAGCTGTTTTTT. Amino acid sequence: CASRKGLEGTGELFF.

About this clone itself: Other DNA sequences of this sample code for an identical CDR3. The chain recombines TRBV6-1 with TRBJ1-4; D unclear. Germline assignment: CDR1 MNHNS and CDR2 SASEGT. V lost 11 bases and J lost 7, with 14 bases in between. The CDR3 has 12 amino acids. CDR3 loop: CASRGLGEKLFF. The CDR3 nucleotides read TGTGCCTCCCGGGGTCTAGGTGAAAAACTGTTTTTT.

V is TRBV5-6 and J is TRBJ2-7; D not certain. This CDR3 contains 12 residues. The ends were cut back, 4 bases at V and 1 base at J, with 6 bases in the middle. Germline CDR1 is SGHDT and CDR2 is YYEEEE. The DNA for the CDR3 is TGTGCCAGCAGCGTTGCGTCCTACGAGCAGTACTTC. Translated: CASSVASYEQYF.

This clone has just one count. The same CDR3 arises from other DNA sequences in this sample as well. V gene TRBV5-1 combines with J gene TRBJ1-1; 7 nucleotides match TRBD1. After removal of 0 bases from V and 3 bases from J, the junction contained 5 bases not matched to a gene. Germline assignment: CDR1 SGHRS and CDR2 YFSETQ. The CDR3 covers 15 residues. DNA for the CDR3: TGCGCCAGCAGCTTGGGGGCAGGGGGTGACACTGAAGCTTTCTTT. Its protein is CASSLGAGGDTEAFF.

In its sample, this clone was seen a few times. The chain links TRBV7-8 to TRBJ1-1, with D perhaps TRBD1 (5 bases). The CDR3 contains 13 residues. Deletions cut 3 bases from V and 1 base from J, with 6 bases between. Looked up from germline, CDR1 is SGHVS and CDR2 is FQNEAQ. CDR3 sequence reads: CASSFRANTEAFF. The CDR3 nucleotides are TGTGCCAGCAGCTTCAGGGCGAACACTGAAGCTTTCTTT.

V and J are TRBV19 and TRBJ1-5, with 9 bases identical to TRBD1. With V trimmed by 7 bases and J by 7 bases, 23 bases remained unmatched. CDR1 is LNHDA and CDR2 is SQIVND in the germline V gene (reference sequence). The CDR3 runs 19 residues. CDR3 DNA: TGTGCCAGTACGGACAGGGGTTCGCGGGGCCCCAGAGGTGGGCAGCCCCAGCATTTT. It encodes CASTDRGSRGPRGGQPQHF.

This chain links TRBV5-4 with TRBJ2-7; 10 bases are shared with TRBD1. Trimming at V came to 4 bases and at J to 6 bases, leaving 4 bases not matched to a gene. The CDR3 has 13 amino acids. The germline V gene has CDR1 SGHNT and CDR2 YYREEE (reference sequence). Written as DNA, the CDR3 is TGTGCCAGCAGCGTGGACAGGGGGGGCGAGCAGTACTTC. Its protein product is CASSVDRGGEQYF.

A single count supports this clone. The chain recombines TRBV20-1 with TRBJ2-7; a weak D match, TRBD2 (6 bases). Germline V gene sequence: CDR1 DFQATT, CDR2 SNEGSKA (reference sequence). CDR3 length equals 10 residues. CDR3: CGMTRDEQYF. CDR3 DNA: TGCGGCATGACTAGGGACGAGCAGTACTTC.

The chain carries TRBV18 and TRBJ2-2; 7 positions match TRBD2. Germline V lookup: CDR1 KGHSH, CDR2 LQKENI. The CDR3 is 15 residues long. V was pared by 4 bases and J by 4 bases, with 6 bases of the junction left unmatched. CDR3: CASSQTSKGTGELFF. The CDR3 DNA sequence: TGTGCCAGCTCACAGACTAGCAAGGGCACCGGGGAGCTGTTTTTT.

This clone showed up just once. The DNA for the CDR3 is TGTGCCAGCAGTTCAACAGGGGCCTATGGCTACACCTTC. Translated: CASSSTGAYGYTF. The chain employs TRBV28 and TRBJ1-2; 7 nucleotides line up with TRBD1. Germline assignment: CDR1 MDHEN and CDR2 SYDVKM. CDR3 length: 13 residues. V lost 4 bases, J lost 4 bases, and 3 bases stayed unmatched.

The rearrangement joins TRBV6-5 to TRBJ2-5; D is possibly TRBD2 (6 bases). Trimming cost V 0 bases and J 4 bases, with 12 bases left between them. The CDR3 extends over 15 amino acids. The germline V gene has CDR1 MNHEY and CDR2 SVGAGI. The CDR3 loop is CASSYSTRTGETQYF. The CDR3, as DNA: TGTGCCAGCAGTTACTCGACTAGAACGGGAGAGACCCAGTACTTC.

The gene calls are TRBV6-1 and TRBJ1-5, with D unclear. The CDR3 has 13 residues. Germline CDR1 is MNHNS and CDR2 is SASEGT. V shed 6 bases and J shed 6 bases, with 12 bases lying between them. The CDR3 sequence is CASRPPGSQPQHF. CDR3 DNA: TGTGCCAGCAGACCCCCCGGATCTCAGCCCCAGCATTTT.

The chain combines TRBV6-6 with TRBJ1-3; D not certain. The germline V and J ends were trimmed by 0 bases and 0 bases, with 9 bases remaining between them. The CDR3 runs 16 residues. Germline values: CDR1 MNHNY, CDR2 SVGAGI (reference sequence). DNA of the CDR3: TGTGCCAGCAGTTACTCGCCAGCCACCTCTGGAAACACCATATATTTT. Translated: CASSYSPATSGNTIYF.

This clone was seen a single time. CDR3 coding DNA: TGTGCCAGCAGCCCGACCGGGACAGGGGGCTTCAATGAGCAGTTCTTC. This sequence encodes CASSPTGTGGFNEQFF. J is TRBJ2-1 and V is TRBV28, with 12 bases that match TRBD1. The CDR3 totals 16 residues. The germline gives CDR1 MDHEN, CDR2 SYDVKM. The V gene end was trimmed by 6 bases and the J gene end by 6 bases; junction bases not matched to a gene: 9.

The rearrangement uses TRBV11-1 and TRBJ2-1; TRBD2 matches at 15 bases. The CDR3 has 18 amino acids. Germline V gene lookup returns CDR1 SGHAT and CDR2 FQDESV (reference sequence). Unmatched junction bases numbered 7, after V lost 5 bases and J lost 2 bases. CDR3: CASSPGLAGGLTYNEQFF. The DNA of the CDR3 is TGTGCCAGCAGCCCCGGACTAGCGGGAGGGCTCACCTACAATGAGCAGTTCTTC.

The chain links TRBV10-3 to TRBJ2-3, with 8 bases fitting TRBD1. V shed 4 bases and J 4 bases; nucleotides not matched to a gene: 7. The CDR3 is 15 amino acids. CDR1 is ENHRY, CDR2 SYGVKD, per germline. The CDR3 region has the DNA TGTGCCATCAGTGCCAGGACAGGGTGGGCAGATACGCAGTATTTT. It is translated as CAISARTGWADTQYF.

This rearrangement joins TRBV7-3 to TRBJ2-1, with TRBD2 as a possible D gene (5 bases). V lost 1 base and J lost 7, with 17 bases in between. CDR3 length equals 16 residues. The germline CDR1 and CDR2 sequences are SGHTA and FQGTGA. The CDR3 loop is CASSLKVGVGVNEQFF. CDR3 bases: TGTGCCAGCAGCTTAAAGGTCGGGGTAGGAGTAAATGAGCAGTTCTTC.

A note on this clone: Other DNA sequences of this sample code for an identical CDR3. The V call is TRBV7-9, the J call TRBJ2-1, with TRBD2 matching over 11 bases. Germline values: CDR1 SEHNR, CDR2 FQNEAQ (reference sequence). The junction had 0 bases not matched to a gene; V was cut back by 1 base and J by 4 bases. The CDR3 totals 15 residues. The CDR3 reads CASSLGLAGYNEQFF. CDR3 in DNA: TGTGCCAGCAGCTTAGGACTAGCGGGGTACAATGAGCAGTTCTTC.

The rearrangement joins TRBV7-9 to TRBJ1-4; possibly TRBD1 for D (6 bases). The CDR3 loop spans 12 amino acids. Per germline, CDR1 SEHNR and CDR2 FQNEAQ (reference sequence). With 5 bases removed from V and 7 bases from J, the gap between germline ends came to 8 bases. CDR3 region: CASSRTVEKLFF. CDR3 bases: TGTGCCAGCAGCCGGACAGTTGAAAAACTGTTTTTT.

The V call is TRBV5-1, the J call TRBJ2-7; the D call may be TRBD1 or TRBD2 (6 bases each). V lost 4 bases and J 5 bases, leaving 31 bases between the germline ends. The germline CDR1 and CDR2 sequences are SGHRS and YFSETQ. This CDR3 is 19 amino acids long. The CDR3 nucleotides are TGCGCCAGCAGCCGCGCGTCTAGGGGGGTTTCTCCCTCTATCGACGAGCAGTACTTC. It codes for CASSRASRGVSPSIDEQYF.

This chain links TRBV9 with TRBJ2-2, with 11 bases aligning to TRBD2. V dropped 2 bases and J dropped 1; count of bases not matched to a gene: 1. This CDR3 comprises 16 residues. CDR1 is SGDLS and CDR2 is YYNGEE in the germline V gene. The CDR3 DNA is TGTGCCAGCAGCGTGACTAGCGGGATGAACACCGGGGAGCTGTTTTTT. It is translated as CASSVTSGMNTGELFF. The full variable domain, rest sourced from reference TRBV9 and TRBJ2-2, is DSGVTQTPKHLITATGQRVTLRCSPRSGDLSVYWYQQSLDQGLQFLIQYYNGEERAKGNILERFSAQQFPDLHSELNLSSLELGDSALYFCASSVTSGMNTGELFFGEGSRLTVL.

The J gene is TRBJ2-5, the V gene TRBV6-1; tentatively, D is TRBD2 (7 bases). The length of the CDR3 is 16 residues. Germline CDR1 reads MNHNS; CDR2 reads SASEGT. Trimming took 1 base from V and 3 from J, leaving 15 bases between them. Here the CDR3 DNA reads TGTGCCAGCAGTGAAGGGGCGGGGGCGAACGAAGAGACCCAGTACTTC. Its protein product is CASSEGAGANEETQYF.

This rearrangement joins TRBV4-1 to TRBJ2-3, with D tentatively TRBD1 or TRBD2 (5 bases each). The CDR3 loop spans 15 amino acids. V was clipped by 4 bases and J by 0 bases, with 11 bases between them. Germline V gene lookup returns CDR1 MGHRA and CDR2 YSYEKL. DNA for the CDR3: TGCGCCAGCAGCCTCCGGGACGAGAGCACAGATACGCAGTATTTT. Translated: CASSLRDESTDTQYF.

The V call is TRBV28, the J call TRBJ1-2, with TRBD1 as a possible D gene (6 bases). The CDR3 covers 16 residues. V dropped 5 bases and J dropped 3 bases, with 19 bases sitting between them. CDR1 is MDHEN, CDR2 SYDVKM, per germline. The CDR3 is CASSPQGGGQYYGYTF. The DNA of the CDR3 is TGTGCCAGCAGTCCCCAAGGTGGGGGGCAATACTATGGCTACACCTTC.